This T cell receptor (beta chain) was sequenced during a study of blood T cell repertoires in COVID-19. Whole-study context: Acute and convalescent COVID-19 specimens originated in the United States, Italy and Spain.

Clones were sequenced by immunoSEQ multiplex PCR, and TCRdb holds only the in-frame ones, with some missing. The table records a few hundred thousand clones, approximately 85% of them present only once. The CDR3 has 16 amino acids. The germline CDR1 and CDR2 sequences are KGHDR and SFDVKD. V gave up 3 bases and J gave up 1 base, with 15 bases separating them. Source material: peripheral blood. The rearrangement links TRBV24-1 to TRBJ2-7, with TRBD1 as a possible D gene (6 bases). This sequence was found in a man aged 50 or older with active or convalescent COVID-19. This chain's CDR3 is CATSDPLRTESYEQYF. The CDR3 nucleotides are TGTGCCACCAGTGATCCCCTCAGGACAGAATCCTACGAGCAGTACTTC.